This T cell receptor (beta chain) was obtained from a study of early T cells in non-severe SARS-CoV-2 infection. This clonotype appeared a few times. TCRdb itself ran the 5' RACE reads through MiXCR, one entry per CDR3 protein. The sample holds roughly 26,000 distinct CDR3 sequences; about 4% are singletons and the top ten take 6.2%. Germline CDR1 is DFQATT and CDR2 is SNEGSKA (reference sequence). Trimming left V 7 bases short and J 0 bases short, with 12 bases between. The CDR3 is 13 amino acids. The chain recombines TRBV20-1 with TRBJ1-2; TRBD1 is a possible D gene (6 bases). The source of this sequence is an adult who was a healthcare worker with PCR-confirmed SARS-CoV-2 infection or an uninfected control (not recorded which). Sequenced: whole blood. The CDR3 is CSGRGETNYGYTF. In nucleotides, the CDR3 is TGCAGTGGGAGGGGGGAAACTAACTATGGCTACACCTTC.